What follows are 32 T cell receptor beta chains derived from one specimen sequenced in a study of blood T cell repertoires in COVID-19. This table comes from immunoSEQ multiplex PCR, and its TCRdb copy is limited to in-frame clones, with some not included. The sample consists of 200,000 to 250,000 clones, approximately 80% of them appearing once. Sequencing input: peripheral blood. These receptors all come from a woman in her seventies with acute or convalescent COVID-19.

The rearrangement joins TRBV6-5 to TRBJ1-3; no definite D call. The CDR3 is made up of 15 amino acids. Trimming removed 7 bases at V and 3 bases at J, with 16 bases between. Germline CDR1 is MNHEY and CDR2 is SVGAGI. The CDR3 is CASKPGGSGGNTIYF. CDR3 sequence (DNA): TGTGCCAGCAAGCCGGGAGGCTCGGGTGGAAACACCATATATTTT.

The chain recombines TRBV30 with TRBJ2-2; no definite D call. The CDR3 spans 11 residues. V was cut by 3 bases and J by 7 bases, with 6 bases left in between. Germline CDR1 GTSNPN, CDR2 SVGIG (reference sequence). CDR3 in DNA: TGTGCCTGGAGCCTCGTCGGGGAGCTGTTTTTT. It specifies CAWSLVGELFF.

This chain's CDR3 is CASSLRGGRETQYF. CDR3 sequence (DNA): TGTGCCAGCAGCCTCCGGGGGGGGAGAGAGACCCAGTACTTC. This sequence joins TRBV7-2 and TRBJ2-5, with 8 nucleotides matching TRBD2. CDR1 and CDR2 from the germline V gene are SGHTA and FQGNSA. CDR3 length: 14 amino acids. V was clipped by 5 bases and J by 4 bases; unmatched bases: 6. Based on the CDR3 plus reference TRBV7-2 and TRBJ2-5, the full variable domain is GAGVSQSPSNKVTEKGKDVELRCDPISGHTALYWYRQSLGQGLEFLIYFQGNSAPDKSGLPSDRFSAERTGGSVSTLTIQRTQQEDSAVYLCASSLRGGRETQYFGPGTRLLVL.

CDR3 amino acids: CASSVRGPSSGNTIYF. The CDR3 DNA follows: TGTGCCAGCAGTGTCAGGGGGCCCTCCTCTGGAAACACCATATATTTT. The chain carries TRBV28 and TRBJ1-3; 8 bases align to TRBD1. Germline lookup yields CDR1 MDHEN and CDR2 SYDVKM. Germline trimming cut 5 bases from V and 0 bases from J; bases unmatched to any gene: 6. The CDR3 is made up of 16 amino acids.

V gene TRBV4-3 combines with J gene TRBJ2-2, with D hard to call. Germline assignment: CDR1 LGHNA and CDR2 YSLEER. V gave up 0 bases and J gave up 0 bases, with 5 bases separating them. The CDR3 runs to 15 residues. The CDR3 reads CASSQEQTNTGELFF. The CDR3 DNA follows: TGCGCCAGCAGCCAAGAACAGACGAACACCGGGGAGCTGTTTTTT.

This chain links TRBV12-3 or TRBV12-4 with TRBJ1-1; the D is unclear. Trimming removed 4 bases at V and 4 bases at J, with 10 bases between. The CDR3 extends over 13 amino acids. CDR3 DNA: TGTGCCAGCAGTTCATTACTTATCACTGAAGCTTTCTTT. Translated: CASSSLLITEAFF.

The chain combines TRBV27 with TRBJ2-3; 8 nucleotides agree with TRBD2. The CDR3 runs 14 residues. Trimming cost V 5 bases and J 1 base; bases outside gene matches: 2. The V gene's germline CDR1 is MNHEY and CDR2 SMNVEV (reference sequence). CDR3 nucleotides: TGTGCCAGCAGTATACTAGCGGGCACAGATACGCAGTATTTT. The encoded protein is CASSILAGTDTQYF.

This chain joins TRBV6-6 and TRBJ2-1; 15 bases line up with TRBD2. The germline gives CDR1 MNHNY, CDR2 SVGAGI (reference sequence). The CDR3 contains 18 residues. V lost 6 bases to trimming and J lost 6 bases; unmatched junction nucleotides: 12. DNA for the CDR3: TGTGCCAGCAGCCATGGACTAGCGGGGGGGCTAACCCTCAATGAGCAGTTCTTC. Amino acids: CASSHGLAGGLTLNEQFF.

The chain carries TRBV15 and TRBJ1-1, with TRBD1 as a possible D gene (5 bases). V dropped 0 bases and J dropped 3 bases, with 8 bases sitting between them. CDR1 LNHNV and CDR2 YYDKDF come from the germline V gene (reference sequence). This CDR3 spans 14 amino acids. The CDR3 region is CATSRDTGYTEAFF. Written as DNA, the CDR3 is TGTGCCACCAGCAGAGATACAGGTTACACTGAAGCTTTCTTT.

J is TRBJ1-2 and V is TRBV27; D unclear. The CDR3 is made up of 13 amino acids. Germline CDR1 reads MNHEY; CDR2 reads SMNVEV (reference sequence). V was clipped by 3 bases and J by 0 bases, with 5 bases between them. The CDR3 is CASSFLANYGYTF. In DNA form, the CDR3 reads TGTGCCAGCAGTTTCTTAGCTAACTATGGCTACACCTTC.

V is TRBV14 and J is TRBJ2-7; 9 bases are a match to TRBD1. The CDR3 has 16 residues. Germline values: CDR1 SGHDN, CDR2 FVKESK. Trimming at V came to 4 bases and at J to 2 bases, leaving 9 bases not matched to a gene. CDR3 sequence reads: CASSRLPGQGPYEQYF. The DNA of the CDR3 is TGTGCCAGCAGCCGCCTACCGGGACAGGGACCCTACGAGCAGTACTTC.

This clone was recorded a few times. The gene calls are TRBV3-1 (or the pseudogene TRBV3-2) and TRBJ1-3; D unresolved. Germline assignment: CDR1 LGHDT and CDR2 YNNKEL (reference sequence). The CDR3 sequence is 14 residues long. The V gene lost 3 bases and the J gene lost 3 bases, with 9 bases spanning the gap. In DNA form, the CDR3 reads TGTGCCAGCAGCCACCTCTTATTTGGAAACACCATATATTTT. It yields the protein CASSHLLFGNTIYF.

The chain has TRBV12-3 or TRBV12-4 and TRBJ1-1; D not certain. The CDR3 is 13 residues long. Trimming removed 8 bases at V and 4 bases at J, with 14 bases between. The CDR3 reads CASGEGHSTEAFF. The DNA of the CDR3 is TGTGCCAGCGGGGAGGGTCATTCCACTGAAGCTTTCTTT.

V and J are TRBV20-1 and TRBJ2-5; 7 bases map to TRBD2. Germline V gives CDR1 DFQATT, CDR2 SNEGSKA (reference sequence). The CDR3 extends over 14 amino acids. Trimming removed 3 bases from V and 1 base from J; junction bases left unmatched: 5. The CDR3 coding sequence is TGCAGTGCTAGTCTGGCGGGGGTCCAAGAGACCCAGTACTTC. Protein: CSASLAGVQETQYF.

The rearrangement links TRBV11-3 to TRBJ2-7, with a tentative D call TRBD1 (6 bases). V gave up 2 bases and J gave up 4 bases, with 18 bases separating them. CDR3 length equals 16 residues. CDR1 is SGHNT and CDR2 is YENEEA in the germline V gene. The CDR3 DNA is TGTGCCAGCAGCTTATCTGTGGGGGCGTTAGGATACGAGCAGTACTTC. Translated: CASSLSVGALGYEQYF.

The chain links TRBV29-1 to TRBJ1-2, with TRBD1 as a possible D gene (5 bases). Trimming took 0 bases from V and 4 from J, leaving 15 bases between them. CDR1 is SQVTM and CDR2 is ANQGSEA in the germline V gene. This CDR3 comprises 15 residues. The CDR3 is CSVEDPGLGGYGYTF. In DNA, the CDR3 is TGCAGCGTTGAAGATCCGGGGCTGGGGGGCTATGGCTACACCTTC.

In nucleotides, the CDR3 is TGTGCCAGCAGCAAAGATGCGACAGGGCCTATGAATTCACCCCTCCACTTT. Translating it yields CASSKDATGPMNSPLHF. The gene calls are TRBV21-1 and TRBJ1-6; the table's TRBD1 call for D was not verified on the DNA. TRBV21-1 is annotated as a pseudogene. The CDR3 extends over 17 amino acids.

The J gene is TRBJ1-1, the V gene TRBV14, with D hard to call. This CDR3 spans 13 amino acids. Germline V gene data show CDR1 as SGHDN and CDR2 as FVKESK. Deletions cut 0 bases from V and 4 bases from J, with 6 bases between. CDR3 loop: CASSQDRVTEAFF. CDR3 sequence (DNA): TGTGCCAGCAGCCAAGATCGAGTCACTGAAGCTTTCTTT. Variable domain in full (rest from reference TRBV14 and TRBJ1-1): EAGVTQFPSHSVIEKGQTVTLRCDPISGHDNLYWYRRVMGKEIKFLLHFVKESKQDESGMPNNRFLAERTGGTYSTLKVQPAELEDSGVYFCASSQDRVTEAFFGQGTRLTVV.

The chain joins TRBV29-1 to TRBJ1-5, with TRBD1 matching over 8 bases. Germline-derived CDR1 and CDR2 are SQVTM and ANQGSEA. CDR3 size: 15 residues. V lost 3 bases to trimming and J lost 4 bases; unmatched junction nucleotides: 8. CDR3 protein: CSVEHGQGRNQPQHF. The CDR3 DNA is TGCAGCGTTGAGCATGGACAGGGTCGTAATCAGCCCCAGCATTTT.

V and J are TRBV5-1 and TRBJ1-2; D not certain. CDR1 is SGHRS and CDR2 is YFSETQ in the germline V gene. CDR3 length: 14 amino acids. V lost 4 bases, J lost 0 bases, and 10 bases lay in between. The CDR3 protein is CASSGDGANYGYTF. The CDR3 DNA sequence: TGCGCCAGCAGCGGAGACGGAGCTAACTATGGCTACACCTTC.

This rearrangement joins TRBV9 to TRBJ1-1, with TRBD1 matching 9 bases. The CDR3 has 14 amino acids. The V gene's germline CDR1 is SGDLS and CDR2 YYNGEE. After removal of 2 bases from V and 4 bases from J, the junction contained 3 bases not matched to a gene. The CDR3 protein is CASSVETGGTEAFF. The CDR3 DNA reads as TGTGCCAGCAGCGTTGAGACAGGGGGCACTGAAGCTTTCTTT.

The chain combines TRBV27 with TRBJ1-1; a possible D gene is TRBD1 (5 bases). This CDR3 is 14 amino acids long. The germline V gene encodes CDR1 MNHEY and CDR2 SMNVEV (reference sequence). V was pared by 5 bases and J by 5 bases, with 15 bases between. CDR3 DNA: TGTGCCAGCAGTACTCATCAGGGTGGTACTGAAGCTTTCTTT. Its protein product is CASSTHQGGTEAFF.

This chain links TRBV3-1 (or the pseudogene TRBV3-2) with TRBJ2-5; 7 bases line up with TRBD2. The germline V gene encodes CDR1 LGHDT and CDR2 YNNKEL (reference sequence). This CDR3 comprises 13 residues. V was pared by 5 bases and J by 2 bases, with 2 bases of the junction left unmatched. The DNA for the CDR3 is TGTGCCAGCAGCTGGACTAGGCAAGAGACCCAGTACTTC. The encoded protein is CASSWTRQETQYF.

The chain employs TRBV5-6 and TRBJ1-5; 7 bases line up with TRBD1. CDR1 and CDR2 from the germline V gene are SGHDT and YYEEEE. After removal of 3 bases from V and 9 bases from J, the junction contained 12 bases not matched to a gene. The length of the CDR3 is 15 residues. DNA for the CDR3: TGTGCCAGCAGCTCTGGACAGGCATTTAACCTGCCCCAGCATTTT. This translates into CASSSGQAFNLPQHF.

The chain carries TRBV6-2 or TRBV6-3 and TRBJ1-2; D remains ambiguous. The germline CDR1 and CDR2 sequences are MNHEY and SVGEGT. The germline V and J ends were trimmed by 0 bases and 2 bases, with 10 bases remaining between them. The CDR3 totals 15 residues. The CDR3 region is CASSYSPGRNYGYTF. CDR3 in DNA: TGTGCCAGCAGTTACTCGCCAGGCAGAAACTATGGCTACACCTTC.

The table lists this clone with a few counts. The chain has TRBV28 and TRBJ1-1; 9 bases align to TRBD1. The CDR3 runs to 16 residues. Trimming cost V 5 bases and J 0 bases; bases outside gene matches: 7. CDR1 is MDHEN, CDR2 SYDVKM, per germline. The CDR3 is CASSPNRGLMNTEAFF. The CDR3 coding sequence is TGTGCCAGCAGTCCAAACAGGGGGCTGATGAACACTGAAGCTTTCTTT.

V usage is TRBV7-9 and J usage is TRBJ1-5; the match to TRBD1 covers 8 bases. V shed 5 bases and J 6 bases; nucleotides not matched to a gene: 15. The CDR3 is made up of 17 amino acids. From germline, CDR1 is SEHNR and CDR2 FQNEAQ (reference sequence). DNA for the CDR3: TGTGCCAGCAGCGCTTACCTAGGACAGGGAAAAGGTCAGCCCCAGCATTTT. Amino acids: CASSAYLGQGKGQPQHF.

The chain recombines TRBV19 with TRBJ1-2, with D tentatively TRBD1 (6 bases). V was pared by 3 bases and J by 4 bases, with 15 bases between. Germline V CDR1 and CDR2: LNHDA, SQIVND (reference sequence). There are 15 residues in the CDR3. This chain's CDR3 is CASSISAGGLYGYTF. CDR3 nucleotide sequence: TGTGCCAGTAGTATCTCCGCGGGGGGCCTCTATGGCTACACCTTC.

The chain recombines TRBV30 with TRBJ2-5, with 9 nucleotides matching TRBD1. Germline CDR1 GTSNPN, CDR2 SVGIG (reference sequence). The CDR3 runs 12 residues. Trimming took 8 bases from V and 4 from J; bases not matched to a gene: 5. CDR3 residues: CAGLTGGETQYF. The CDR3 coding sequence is TGTGCCGGTTTGACAGGGGGAGAGACCCAGTACTTC. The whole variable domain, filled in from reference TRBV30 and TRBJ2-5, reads SQTIHQWPATLVQPVGSPLSLECTVEGTSNPNLYWYRQAAGRGLQLLFYSVGIGQISSEVPQNLSASRPQDRQFILSSKKLLLSDSGFYLCAGLTGGETQYFGPGTRLLVL.

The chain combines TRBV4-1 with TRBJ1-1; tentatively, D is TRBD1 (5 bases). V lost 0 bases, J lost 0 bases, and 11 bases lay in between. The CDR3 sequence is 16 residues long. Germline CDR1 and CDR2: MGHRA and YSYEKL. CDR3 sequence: CASSQDGAGLNTEAFF. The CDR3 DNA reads TGCGCCAGCAGCCAAGATGGGGCGGGATTGAACACTGAAGCTTTCTTT.

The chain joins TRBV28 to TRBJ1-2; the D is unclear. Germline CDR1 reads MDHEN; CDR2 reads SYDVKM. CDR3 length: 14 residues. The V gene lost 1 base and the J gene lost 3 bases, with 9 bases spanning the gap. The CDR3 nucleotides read TGTGCCAGCAGTTTATCAGGCAGCCACTATGGCTACACCTTC. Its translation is CASSLSGSHYGYTF.

The CDR3 reads CASSLTGTANEKLFF. Written as DNA, the CDR3 is TGCGCCAGCTCCTTAACCGGGACAGCAAATGAAAAACTGTTTTTT. The genes are TRBV5-1 and TRBJ1-4, with TRBD1 identical over 7 bases. The CDR3 is 15 residues long. CDR1 and CDR2 (germline): SGHRS, YFSETQ. V gave up 7 bases and J gave up 5 bases; unmatched junction bases: 11. The complete variable domain, with remaining parts taken from reference TRBV5-1 and TRBJ1-4, reads KAGVTQTPRYLIKTRGQQVTLSCSPISGHRSVSWYQQTPGQGLQFLFEYFSETQRNKGNFPGRFSGRQFSNSRSEMNVSTLELGDSALYLCASSLTGTANEKLFFGSGTQLSVL.